The 2 T cell receptor beta chains in this list originate from one sample, sequenced in a study of blood T cell repertoires in COVID-19. Here immunoSEQ multiplex PCR was the method, and the copy in TCRdb shows in-frame clones only, minus some. There are about 56,000 clones in the sample; roughly nine tenths occur only once, and around a fifth lies in the top ten. The sequencing sample was made of peripheral blood. These receptors were taken from a human donor in a cohort sampled during active COVID-19.

V and J are TRBV7-9 and TRBJ2-1; 10 nucleotides line up with TRBD2. V was clipped by 5 bases and J by 1 base; unmatched bases: 8. The germline V gene encodes CDR1 SEHNR and CDR2 FQNEAQ (reference sequence). CDR3 size: 17 residues. DNA of the CDR3: TGTGCCAGCAGCAGAGGCCAACTAGCGGGGTCCTACAATGAGCAGTTCTTC. Translated: CASSRGQLAGSYNEQFF.

This chain connects TRBV6-5 to TRBJ1-2; D is uncertain. The CDR3 runs to 15 residues. Germline V lookup: CDR1 MNHEY, CDR2 SVGAGI. V was trimmed by 7 bases and J by 5 bases, leaving 20 bases between them. The chain's CDR3 is CASNPGPLGPYGYTF. The CDR3 region has the DNA TGTGCCAGCAACCCGGGCCCACTAGGTCCTTATGGCTACACCTTC.